Below, 14 T cell receptor beta chains from the same sample are listed, as sequenced in a study of CD8+ T cells in alopecia areata (dated by TCRdb to 2017 to 2018). The time point label on this specimen signifies: less than five weeks on oral tofacitinib. The label giving this sample's treatment or condition can be read as: oral pan-JAK inhibitor, 5-10 mg twice daily. Library preparation used the immunoSEQ multiplex PCR assay. RNA was extracted from all samples and reverse transcribed into cDNA, which served as template for TCR sequencing. What TCRdb holds here is the immuneACCESS table cut down to in-frame rearrangements. Part of the clones is not present; checked against another copy, under half of the missing clones reflect an unresolved V gene, and the others are unexplained. The sample profile shows approximately 130,000 clones; around 60% of them were found once. 5.7% of the sample is held by the ten biggest clonotypes.

The sample was CD4+ T cells sorted from blood, taken at week 4, from a patient treated with tofacitinib. The receptors stem from a human donor with alopecia areata.

The chain uses TRBV29-1 and TRBJ1-6; no firm D call. Trimming took 7 bases from V and 7 from J, leaving 11 bases between them. The CDR3 length is 12 residues. Germline V gives CDR1 SQVTM, CDR2 ANQGSEA. CDR3: CSEGRENSPLHF. The CDR3 region has the DNA TGCAGCGAAGGCAGAGAGAATTCACCCCTCCACTTT.

This chain links TRBV7-9 with TRBJ2-7, with no clear D. Between the trimmed V and J ends, which lost 8 bases and 6 bases, there was a span of 11 bases. This CDR3 has 11 residues. Germline V gene data show CDR1 as SEHNR and CDR2 as FQNEAQ (reference sequence). The CDR3 sequence is CASGVYAEQYF. For the CDR3, the DNA is TGTGCCAGCGGTGTTTACGCCGAGCAGTACTTC.

V and J are TRBV7-9 and TRBJ1-2; a weak D match, TRBD1 (6 bases). The CDR3 extends over 13 amino acids. V was clipped by 4 bases and J by 3 bases, with 9 bases between them. Germline CDR1 and CDR2: SEHNR and FQNEAQ (reference sequence). CDR3 DNA sequence: TGTGCCAGCAGCTCGGACAGCCACTATGGCTACACCTTC. It is translated as CASSSDSHYGYTF.

This clone was seen only a few times. This rearrangement joins TRBV5-5 to TRBJ1-2, with 8 nucleotides matching TRBD1. J lost 3 bases, V lost 4 bases, and 8 bases had no gene match. CDR3 length: 15 amino acids. Germline CDR1 and CDR2: SGHKS and YYEKEE (reference sequence). The CDR3 DNA sequence: TGTGCCAGCAGCGAAAGGGACAGGCCTTACTATGGCTACACCTTC. As protein: CASSERDRPYYGYTF.

This clone was counted between two and nine times. The genes are TRBV6-1 and TRBJ2-1; no clear D gene. This CDR3 is built from 11 residues. Trimming left V 5 bases short and J 12 bases short, with 11 bases between. Germline V gene data show CDR1 as MNHNS and CDR2 as SASEGT. CDR3 region: CASSNAGLQFF. The CDR3 DNA sequence: TGTGCCAGCAGTAATGCAGGTCTGCAGTTCTTC.

The chain combines TRBV2 with TRBJ2-7; D unclear. Germline assignment: CDR1 SNHLY and CDR2 FYNNEI. V was trimmed by 3 bases and J by 6 bases, leaving 3 bases between them. The CDR3 is 10 amino acids. The CDR3 region is CASSEAEQYF. CDR3 sequence (DNA): TGTGCCAGCAGTGAGGCCGAGCAGTACTTC.

Points on this clone: Sequence at one end of the junction differs from germline and may be a read error. V and J are TRBV15 and TRBJ2-2; TRBD1 agrees at 10 bases. The CDR3 contains 15 residues. Per the germline V gene, CDR1 is LNHNV and CDR2 is YYDKDF (reference sequence). This CDR3 is CATSRDRGRDGELFF. DNA for the CDR3: TGTGCCACCAGTAGAGACAGGGGGCGCGACGGGGAGCTGTTTTTT.

Worth noting for this clone: This sample includes further DNA sequences coding for the same CDR3. The chain carries TRBV18 and TRBJ1-3, with unresolved D. The germline gives CDR1 KGHSH, CDR2 LQKENI. Trimming took 1 base from V and 0 from J, leaving 4 bases between them. The CDR3 has 14 residues. The CDR3 DNA follows: TGTGCCAGCTCACCACAGGGCTCTGGAAACACCATATATTTT. This sequence encodes CASSPQGSGNTIYF. Together with reference TRBV18 and TRBJ1-3, the CDR3 gives the full variable domain: NAGVMQNPRHLVRRRGQEARLRCSPMKGHSHVYWYRQLPEEGLKFMVYLQKENIIDESGMPKERFSAEFPKEGPSILRIQQVVRGDSAAYFCASSPQGSGNTIYFGEGSWLTVV.

This clone came up once. The chain employs TRBV15 and TRBJ1-2; D is unresolved. V was pared by 1 base and J by 6 bases, with 9 bases between. Germline values: CDR1 LNHNV, CDR2 YYDKDF (reference sequence). The CDR3 is 13 amino acids. The CDR3 nucleotides are TGTGCCACCAGCAGAGGGGAAGCGGATGGCTACACCTTC. It is translated as CATSRGEADGYTF.

The rearrangement joins TRBV27 to TRBJ1-1; D unclear. The CDR3 extends over 13 amino acids. Trimming removed 5 bases at V and 0 bases at J, with 7 bases between. Looked up from germline, CDR1 is MNHEY and CDR2 is SMNVEV (reference sequence). DNA for the CDR3: TGTGCCAGCAGTCCCAACTTGAACACTGAAGCTTTCTTT. Its translation is CASSPNLNTEAFF.

This chain connects TRBV9 to TRBJ2-3; 9 bases fit TRBD1. Germline V gene data show CDR1 as SGDLS and CDR2 as YYNGEE. V shed 7 bases, J shed 6 bases, and the junction held 6 bases outside the gene matches. The CDR3 spans 13 residues. In nucleotides, the CDR3 is TGTGCCAGCGGGGACAGGGCAAGGGATACGCAGTATTTT. It encodes CASGDRARDTQYF.

This chain links TRBV5-1 with TRBJ2-7; 8 bases fit TRBD1. Germline V gene sequence: CDR1 SGHRS, CDR2 YFSETQ. V was clipped by 6 bases and J by 1 base; unmatched bases: 6. There are 14 residues in the CDR3. The CDR3 nucleotides are TGCGCCAGCAACCGGGACAGGATGTCCTACGAGCAGTACTTC. Translation gives CASNRDRMSYEQYF.

The J gene is TRBJ1-5, the V gene TRBV9; D gene ambiguous. V was pared by 0 bases and J by 3 bases, with 13 bases between. Germline V lookup: CDR1 SGDLS, CDR2 YYNGEE. The CDR3 length is 16 residues. The CDR3: CASSVGPDAHNQPQHF. The DNA for the CDR3 is TGTGCCAGCAGCGTAGGCCCGGATGCTCACAATCAGCCCCAGCATTTT.

In its sample, this clone was seen a few times. The V call is TRBV15, the J call TRBJ2-1, with TRBD1 matching 8 bases. V lost 0 bases and J lost 5; bases outside the gene matches: 3. The germline CDR1 and CDR2 sequences are LNHNV and YYDKDF (reference sequence). The CDR3 consists of 15 residues. CDR3 residues: CATSREDRENNEQFF. In nucleotides, the CDR3 is TGTGCCACCAGCAGAGAGGACAGGGAAAACAATGAGCAGTTCTTC.